This TCR beta chain was observed in a study of human T cells and chemical hapten exposure (dated by TCRdb to 2020 to 2023). In the study overall: For sensitization, 2% DPC in acetone was applied to a 2 cm by 2 cm area of upper inner arm skin. Patch testing on the upper back used Finn chambers containing 0.01% DPC, with scoring done after 6 days according to International Contact Dermatitis Research Group standards. Libraries were pooled for sequencing, and variation in per-sample TCR yields was attributed mainly to small differences in library volumes within the pool. Alopecia areata with under or over 50% scalp involvement, alopecia totalis and alopecia universalis were represented in the patient cohort, which was mostly female. Blood samples were taken from patients before sensitization (week 0) and at 2, 6 and about 24 weeks after DPC sensitization. Throughout the roughly 23-week study period, patients were also given weekly therapeutic DPC doses on the scalp. Blood for TCR sequencing was provided by twenty-nine alopecia patients at one to four time points (pre-sensitization, 2, 6 and 24 weeks). The study tracked peripheral blood TCR repertoire changes in vivo during primary and secondary sensitization to the hapten diphenylcyclopropenone (DPC) in alopecia patients.

In its sample, this clonotype was seen many times. Its antigen remains unidentified. Per-nucleotide qualities are absent, and no much larger clonotype sits a single base away. To prepare the library, RACE was applied. The reads were generated on a NextSeq 500. During library preparation, unique molecular identifiers were attached to individual cDNA molecules so that TCRs could be counted in a quantitative, reproducible way. From each blood RNA sample, both TCR alpha and TCR beta chains were sequenced. The original methods were these. A median of roughly 100,000 TCRs per sample was observed, with a range of about 23,224 to 700,000. The Decombinator software suite was used to annotate the V, J and CDR3 of the TCR reads. For PS versus PT1 abundance plots, all samples were subsampled to the same number of TCRs (28,000). Expanded TCRs were defined as absent before sensitization and observed at least eight times at the 2-week time point. TCRdb trimmed public reads at Q25 via fastp, called clones via MiXCR and kept in-frame beta chains. Each CDR3 protein gets just one entry, which takes the most common genes and DNA from the rows behind it. The V and J calls reflect TCRdb's pipeline rather than the authors' work. This sample comprises a few hundred thousand distinct CDR3 sequences, about 4.4% of them detected only once. Of the sample, under 2.5% falls within the top ten clones.

Sample time point, as interpreted from the label and publication: patch test 1, 2 weeks after DPC sensitization. This sample's treatment or condition label indicates: therapeutic diphenylcyclopropenone sensitization with weekly scalp DPC. Blood at each patch-test visit was drawn before the patch test was applied. To be eligible, patients had to be aged 18 to 70, diagnosed with alopecia and judged suitable for DPC therapy, while pregnant patients were excluded. Total RNA was extracted from unfractionated whole blood collected in Tempus Blood RNA tubes. The CDR1 and CDR2 encoded by the germline V gene are MNHEY and SVGEGT. The CDR3 measures 13 amino acids from cysteine to phenylalanine. Of all the DNA, just the CDR3 is kept, 39 bases in frame from base 1. Trimming at the junction amounts to 8 bases on V and 0 bases on J, and the germline ends lie 8 bases apart. The paper as a whole reports these results and caveats: Because every patient had alopecia, a presumed autoimmune disease, the patients' immune response might differ from that of healthy individuals. Compared with pre-sensitization or healthy control sets, expanded TCRs formed significantly more large CDR3 similarity clusters, which is consistent with antigen-driven responses. Patch test score correlated positively with the number of PT1 expanded TCRs, reaching significance at thresholds 8, 16 and 32 but not at 4. Repeated subsampling changed both the strength of the expansion versus patch-test correlation and the threshold at which that correlation became significant. DPC sensitization did not change the number of TCRs with a frequency above 1 in 1000, and there was no evidence of changes in global repertoire structure.

The receptor's source is a woman aged 45-60 years with alopecia areata. Some clones in this sample may be carry-over from other donors' samples. This chain is built from TRBV6-2 or TRBV6-3 and TRBJ2-4, with no confident D gene call. Sequencing was performed on whole blood, taken in connection with sensitization to the hapten diphenylcyclopropenone (DPC). The sequence in DNA is TGTGCCAGCGCCGAGTCAGCCAAAAACATTCAGTACTTC. It is translated as CASAESAKNIQYF.